This T cell receptor beta chain originates from a study of OX40 agonist ivuxolimab in advanced cancers. Study information: Those treated in dose escalation had hepatocellular carcinoma, melanoma, renal cell cancer or head and neck cancer. Those enrolled were 82.7% male, with a mean age of approximately 60 years and ages from roughly 23 to 80. A history of anti-PD-1, anti-PD-L1 or anti-CTLA-4 therapy was acceptable, and approximately 39% had some.

V dropped 4 bases and J dropped 3 bases, with 5 bases sitting between them. The CDR3 extends over 11 amino acids. Germline CDR1 reads SGHKS; CDR2 reads YYEKEE (reference sequence). Clones were sequenced by immunoSEQ multiplex PCR, and TCRdb holds only the in-frame ones, with some missing. The table lists over 65,000 clones, under 90% of them singletons. Overall study results and limits: Some nonresponders likewise displayed low normalized T-cell clonal expansion.

This clone has only one observation. Its antigen is unknown. The receptor's source is an adult with an advanced solid tumor such as melanoma, head and neck, liver or kidney cancer. Source: CD4+ or CD8+ T cells sorted from blood, taken in a trial of the OX40 agonist ivuxolimab. The chain has TRBV5-5 and TRBJ2-7; D unclear. The CDR3 bases are TGTGCCAGCAGCACTGGCTACGAGCAGTACTTC. Amino acids: CASSTGYEQYF.